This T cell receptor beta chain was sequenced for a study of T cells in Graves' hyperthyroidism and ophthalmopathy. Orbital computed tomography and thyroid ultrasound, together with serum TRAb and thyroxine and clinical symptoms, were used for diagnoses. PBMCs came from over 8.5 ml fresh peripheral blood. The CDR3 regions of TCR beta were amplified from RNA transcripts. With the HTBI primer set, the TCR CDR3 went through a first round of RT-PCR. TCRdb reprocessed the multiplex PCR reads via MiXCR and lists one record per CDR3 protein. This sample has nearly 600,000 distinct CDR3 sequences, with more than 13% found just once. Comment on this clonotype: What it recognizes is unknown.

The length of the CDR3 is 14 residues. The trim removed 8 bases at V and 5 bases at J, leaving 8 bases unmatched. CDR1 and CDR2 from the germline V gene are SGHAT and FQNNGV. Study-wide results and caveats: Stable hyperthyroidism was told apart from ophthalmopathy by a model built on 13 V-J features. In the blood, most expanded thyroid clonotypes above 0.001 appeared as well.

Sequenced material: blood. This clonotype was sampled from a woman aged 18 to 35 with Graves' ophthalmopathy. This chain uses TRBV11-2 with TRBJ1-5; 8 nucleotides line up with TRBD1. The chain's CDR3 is CASGPTGGDQPQHF. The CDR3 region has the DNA TGTGCCAGCGGCCCCACAGGGGGGGATCAGCCCCAGCATTTT. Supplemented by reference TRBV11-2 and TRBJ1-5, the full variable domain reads EAGVAQSPRYKIIEKRQSVAFWCNPISGHATLYWYQQILGQGPKLLIQFQNNGVVDDSQLPKDRFSAERLKGVDSTLKIQPAKLEDSAVYLCASGPTGGDQPQHFGDGTRLSIL.